This TCR beta chain was found in a study of radiation and T cells in renal cell carcinoma. Study conclusions and caveats: Top tumor clonotypes rose in blood 2 weeks post-radiation, then contracted.

The method was immunoSEQ multiplex PCR; TCRdb's version includes in-frame clones alone and lacks a portion of them. The sample has tens of thousands of clones, approximately 86% seen once. Notes on this clone: Its antigen is still unknown.

Regarding time point: blood 2 weeks post-SBRT. Treatment described: 15 Gy SBRT to primary tumor, nephrectomy 4 weeks later. CDR1 and CDR2 (germline): SGHTA, FQGTGA. The ends were cut back, 5 bases at V and 5 bases at J, with 9 bases in the middle. The CDR3 contains 13 residues. Sequencing was performed on blood, taken from a patient whose treatment included radiotherapy and nephrectomy. The origin of this receptor is a woman in her forties or fifties with renal cell carcinoma. The chain carries TRBV7-3 and TRBJ2-2; maybe TRBD2 (5 bases). The CDR3 DNA sequence: TGTGCCAGCAGCCCCGAGGGAACCGGGGAGCTGTTTTTT. Translating gives CASSPEGTGELFF.